This T cell receptor (beta chain) was retrieved from a study of Graves' ophthalmopathy and Graves' hyperthyroidism. In its sample, this clonotype was seen many times. V shed 11 bases and J 1 base; nucleotides not matched to a gene: 7. Germline CDR1 and CDR2: ENHRY and SYGVKD. The CDR3 covers 13 residues. The evidence that diagnosis relied on was clinical symptoms, serum thyroxine, TRAb, thyroid ultrasound and orbital computed tomography. TCR beta CDR3 amplification used RNA transcripts. RT-PCR was first run with HTBI primers, then multiplex PCR in a second round. One entry per CDR3 protein, called by TCRdb with MiXCR from the multiplex PCR reads. The sample contains under 800,000 distinct CDR3 sequences, 22% of which appear only once.

The specimen sequenced was peripheral blood. This chain joins TRBV10-3 and TRBJ2-5; 7 bases line up with TRBD1. The clonotype comes from a woman aged 18 to 35 with stable Graves' hyperthyroidism. Some clones in this sample may be carry-over from other donors' samples. The CDR3 coding sequence is TGTGCCGCCCGACAGGGATCCCAAGAGACCCAGTACTTC. Its protein is CAARQGSQETQYF.